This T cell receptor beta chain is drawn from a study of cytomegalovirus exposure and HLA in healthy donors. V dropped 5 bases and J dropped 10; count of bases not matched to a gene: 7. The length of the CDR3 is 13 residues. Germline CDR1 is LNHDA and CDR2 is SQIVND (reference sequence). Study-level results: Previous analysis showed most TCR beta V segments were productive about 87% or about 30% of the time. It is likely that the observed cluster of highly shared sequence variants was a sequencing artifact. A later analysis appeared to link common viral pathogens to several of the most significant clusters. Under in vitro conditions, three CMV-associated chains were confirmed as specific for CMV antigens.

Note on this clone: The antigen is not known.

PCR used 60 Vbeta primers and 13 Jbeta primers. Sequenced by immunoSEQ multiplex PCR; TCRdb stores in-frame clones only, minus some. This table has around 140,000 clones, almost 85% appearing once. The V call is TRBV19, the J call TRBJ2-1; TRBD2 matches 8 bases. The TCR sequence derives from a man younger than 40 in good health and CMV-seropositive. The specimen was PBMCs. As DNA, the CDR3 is TGTGCCAGTAGTCCGGGACTAGTCCTAGAGCAGTTCTTC. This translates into CASSPGLVLEQFF.